This TCR beta chain was identified during a study of immune evolution from preneoplasia to lung adenocarcinoma. Looking at the study overall: HLA loss of heterozygosity: roughly 7.5% AIS, 15% MIA, about 30% ADC, none AAH. Study results and caveats: Compared with EGFR-mutant or double wild-type lesions, KRAS-mutant nodules were more clonal.

V gave up 5 bases and J gave up 7 bases, with 14 bases separating them. This CDR3 spans 13 amino acids. CDR1 MDHEN and CDR2 SYDVKM come from the germline V gene. Resections took place in Japan or China from about 2013 to 2018. In regard to this clone: Its antigen is not identified.

Here immunoSEQ multiplex PCR was the method, and the copy in TCRdb shows in-frame clones only, minus some. In the table there are approximately 14,000 clones, roughly 80% of which are singletons. The material sequenced was FFPE minimally invasive lung adenocarcinoma tissue. The origin of this receptor is a person in their sixties or seventies with lung adenocarcinoma. The V call is TRBV28, the J call TRBJ1-2, with D possibly TRBD1 on 6 matching bases. The CDR3 DNA is TGTGCCAGCAGTCAAGGGGGGTCGGGTGGCTACACCTTC. Amino acids: CASSQGGSGGYTF.